These 24 T cell receptor beta chains share one sample of origin, sequenced in a study of Ad26.COV2.S vaccination and SARS-CoV-2 variants. Produced via immunoSEQ multiplex PCR; TCRdb's table is partial and in-frame only. The sample carries around 340,000 clones, 88% recorded once. The treatment here: roughly 20 received Ad26.COV2.S at low or high dose, single or two shots; five or six received placebo; per-sample allocation not given. The investigators took samples on day 63 after the first vaccine or placebo injection. This specimen was peripheral blood, taken in a trial of Ad26.COV2.S vaccine versus placebo. Receptors originate from a person between 18 and 60 years old who received the Ad26.COV2.S COVID-19 vaccine or a placebo.

The V call is TRBV11-2, the J call TRBJ1-6, with 7 bases lining up with TRBD1. The CDR3 length is 13 residues. Per the germline V gene, CDR1 is SGHAT and CDR2 is FQNNGV. V dropped 5 bases and J dropped 10; count of bases not matched to a gene: 5. CDR3 nucleotide sequence: TGTGCCAGCAGCCCCGACAGGGTCTCACCCCTCCACTTT. Protein sequence: CASSPDRVSPLHF.

The J gene is TRBJ2-1, the V gene TRBV7-3; 7 nucleotides match TRBD2. CDR1 is SGHTA, CDR2 FQGTGA, per germline. With 5 bases clipped from V and 7 bases from J, the junction kept 11 bases outside the gene matches. The CDR3 runs to 15 residues. Here the CDR3 reads CASSNGREFFNEQFF. CDR3 DNA: TGTGCCAGCAGCAACGGGCGGGAGTTCTTTAATGAGCAGTTCTTC. Supplemented by reference TRBV7-3 and TRBJ2-1, the full variable domain reads GAGVSQTPSNKVTEKGKYVELRCDPISGHTALYWYRQSLGQGPEFLIYFQGTGAADDSGLPNDRFFAVRPEGSVSTLKIQRTERGDSAVYLCASSNGREFFNEQFFGPGTRLTVL.

In its sample, this clone was seen a few times. Within the sample, other DNA sequences also encode this same CDR3. The V and J genes are TRBV30 and TRBJ2-7, with D unresolved. Trimming cost V 0 bases and J 0 bases, with 0 bases left between them. The length of the CDR3 is 11 residues. Germline-derived CDR1 and CDR2 are GTSNPN and SVGIG (reference sequence). CDR3 sequence reads: CAWSVSYEQYF. The CDR3 nucleotides are TGTGCCTGGAGTGTCTCCTACGAGCAGTACTTC.

This chain links TRBV18 with TRBJ1-1; D remains ambiguous. The germline CDR1 and CDR2 sequences are KGHSH and LQKENI. Trimming pared 2 bases from V and 4 bases from J, leaving 11 bases between. This CDR3 has 14 amino acids. The CDR3, as DNA: TGTGCCAGCTCACCAGGTCGGGAGGGCACTGAAGCTTTCTTT. Its translation is CASSPGREGTEAFF.

The chain employs TRBV7-9 and TRBJ1-6, with D maybe TRBD1 (5 bases). Per germline, CDR1 SEHNR and CDR2 FQNEAQ (reference sequence). This CDR3 is 16 amino acids long. Trimming removed 1 base at V and 9 bases at J, with 16 bases between. The CDR3 DNA is TGTGCCAGCAGCTTAGGCGGGGCAAGCCCGGGTTCACCCCTCCACTTT. It yields the protein CASSLGGASPGSPLHF.

V usage is TRBV4-1 and J usage is TRBJ2-2, with 8 bases aligning to TRBD1. The J segment lost 9 bases and the V segment lost 3 bases, leaving 15 bases of the junction unmatched. Germline CDR1 MGHRA, CDR2 YSYEKL. CDR3 length: 17 amino acids. The CDR3 DNA is TGCGCCAGCAGCCACCATTTAGGCAGGGGGCGCGACCGGGAGCTGTTTTTT. Its translation: CASSHHLGRGRDRELFF.

The chain is built from TRBV14 and TRBJ2-7; no clear D. The germline V gene has CDR1 SGHDN and CDR2 FVKESK. The CDR3 is made up of 13 amino acids. The V end lost 0 bases, the J end lost 6 bases, and 9 bases lay between the germline ends. This CDR3 reads CASSQELIGEQYF. DNA of the CDR3: TGTGCCAGCAGCCAAGAATTGATAGGCGAGCAGTACTTC.

This clone occurred once. The rearrangement joins TRBV6-1 to TRBJ1-6; D gene unclear. Trimming removed 2 bases at V and 5 bases at J, with 7 bases between. The germline V gene has CDR1 MNHNS and CDR2 SASEGT. The CDR3 contains 14 residues. Written as DNA, the CDR3 is TGTGCCAGCAGTGAACAGACCAATAATTCACCCCTCCACTTT. Translated: CASSEQTNNSPLHF.

The chain links TRBV10-3 to TRBJ2-1; 14 positions match TRBD2. Germline loops: CDR1 ENHRY, CDR2 SYGVKD. After removal of 8 bases from V and 3 bases from J, the junction contained 9 bases not matched to a gene. The CDR3 has 17 residues. The CDR3 region is CAIGHFGTSGSYNEQFF. CDR3 DNA: TGTGCCATCGGGCATTTTGGGACTAGCGGGAGCTACAATGAGCAGTTCTTC.

The chain has TRBV9 and TRBJ1-2; D not resolved. The V end lost 5 bases, the J end lost 1 base, and 12 bases lay between the germline ends. This CDR3 has 14 residues. In germline, CDR1 is SGDLS, CDR2 YYNGEE. In DNA form, the CDR3 reads TGTGCCAGCAGGGCCGCGGGAGGTAACTATGGCTACACCTTC. Its protein is CASRAAGGNYGYTF.

The chain uses TRBV5-6 and TRBJ1-2; TRBD1 aligns across 10 bases. J was trimmed by 8 bases and V by 4 bases; bases with no gene match: 8. Germline CDR1 reads SGHDT; CDR2 reads YYEEEE. The CDR3 runs to 14 residues. This CDR3 reads CASSVDRGFYGYTF. The CDR3 region has the DNA TGTGCCAGCAGCGTGGACAGGGGGTTTTACGGCTACACCTTC.

V usage is TRBV18 and J usage is TRBJ1-5, with 7 bases matching TRBD1. This CDR3 region has 15 residues. CDR1 KGHSH and CDR2 LQKENI come from the germline V gene. Losses at the gene ends were 3 bases for V and 3 bases for J; bases not matched to a gene: 5. The CDR3 region has the DNA TGTGCCAGCTCACCGGCGACAGGGAACAATCAGCCCCAGCATTTT. Translating gives CASSPATGNNQPQHF. Full variable domain (remainder filled in from reference TRBV18 and TRBJ1-5): NAGVMQNPRHLVRRRGQEARLRCSPMKGHSHVYWYRQLPEEGLKFMVYLQKENIIDESGMPKERFSAEFPKEGPSILRIQQVVRGDSAAYFCASSPATGNNQPQHFGDGTRLSIL.

V gene TRBV3-1 (or the pseudogene TRBV3-2) combines with J gene TRBJ1-2; the D gene is possibly TRBD1 (5 bases). Between the trimmed V and J ends, which lost 0 bases and 4 bases, there was a span of 12 bases. The CDR3 extends over 15 amino acids. Germline assignment: CDR1 LGHDT and CDR2 YNNKEL (reference sequence). The CDR3 bases are TGTGCCAGCAGCCAAGAGGGGGACGGGGCCTATGGCTACACCTTC. Its translation: CASSQEGDGAYGYTF.

The chain joins TRBV18 to TRBJ2-1; 8 nucleotides match TRBD2. The junction had 18 bases not matched to a gene; V was cut back by 4 bases and J by 7 bases. This CDR3 has 18 amino acids. In germline, CDR1 is KGHSH, CDR2 LQKENI. DNA for the CDR3: TGTGCCAGCTCACTCTATCCCGGGGAGCAACGCGGGGGGAATGAGCAGTTCTTC. Amino acids: CASSLYPGEQRGGNEQFF. Combining the CDR3 with reference TRBV18 and TRBJ2-1 gives the whole variable domain NAGVMQNPRHLVRRRGQEARLRCSPMKGHSHVYWYRQLPEEGLKFMVYLQKENIIDESGMPKERFSAEFPKEGPSILRIQQVVRGDSAAYFCASSLYPGEQRGGNEQFFGPGTRLTVL.

The rearrangement uses TRBV9 and TRBJ2-3; D may correspond to TRBD1 or TRBD2 (5 bases each). Germline CDR1 reads SGDLS; CDR2 reads YYNGEE. V lost 0 bases, J lost 1 base, and 15 bases lay in between. The CDR3 consists of 17 residues. The chain's CDR3 is CASSVGLWGYGTDTQYF. CDR3 nucleotides: TGTGCCAGCAGCGTAGGGTTATGGGGGTACGGCACAGATACGCAGTATTTT.

The chain employs TRBV7-6 and TRBJ1-2; D perhaps matches TRBD1 (6 bases). V dropped 4 bases and J dropped 6 bases, with 21 bases sitting between them. Germline assignment: CDR1 SGHVS and CDR2 FNYEAQ. The CDR3 extends over 16 amino acids. The CDR3 bases are TGTGCCAGCAGCTCCCACGAAGACAGGACCTTAAATGGCTACACCTTC. Translated, it gives CASSSHEDRTLNGYTF. Using reference TRBV7-6 and TRBJ1-2 for the parts outside the CDR3, the full variable domain is GAGVSQSPRYKVTKRGQDVALRCDPISGHVSLYWYRQALGQGPEFLTYFNYEAQQDKSGLPNDRFSAERPEGSISTLTIQRTEQRDSAMYRCASSSHEDRTLNGYTFGSGTRLTVV.

Comments on this clone: One junction end disagrees with the germline gene, perhaps due to a read error. The chain links TRBV4-3 to TRBJ2-3; D perhaps matches TRBD1 (6 bases). The CDR3 loop spans 17 amino acids. CDR1 and CDR2 (germline): LGHNA, YSLEER. The CDR3 nucleotides read TGCACCAGCAGCCAGACAGGATTTGGGTCTCCCCCAGATACGCAGTATTTT. As protein: CTSSQTGFGSPPDTQYF.

The CDR3 spells CAWSGRIHSPLHF. The CDR3 DNA reads as TGTGCCTGGAGTGGGAGGATTCATTCACCCCTCCACTTT. V is TRBV30 and J is TRBJ1-6; unclear D gene. The CDR3 has 13 amino acids. The V and J ends lost 1 base and 8 bases respectively, with 9 bases between them. CDR1 and CDR2 (germline): GTSNPN, SVGIG (reference sequence).

This clone appeared a single time. The chain joins TRBV5-6 to TRBJ1-1, with no clear D. The CDR3 consists of 11 residues. V shed 4 bases and J shed 0 bases, with 1 base lying between them. Germline CDR1 SGHDT, CDR2 YYEEEE. The CDR3 is CASSVNTEAFF. CDR3 nucleotide sequence: TGTGCCAGCAGCGTGAACACTGAAGCTTTCTTT.

V is TRBV9 and J is TRBJ2-7; TRBD2 matches 7 bases. Germline assignment: CDR1 SGDLS and CDR2 YYNGEE. The V gene end was trimmed by 0 bases and the J gene end by 4 bases; junction bases not matched to a gene: 7. The CDR3 contains 15 residues. The CDR3 DNA is TGTGCCAGCAGCGTAGCTGAGGGCGGGGGATACGAGCAGTACTTC. It codes for CASSVAEGGGYEQYF.

The chain has TRBV10-3 and TRBJ1-2; D gene uncertain. The germline V gene has CDR1 ENHRY and CDR2 SYGVKD. The CDR3 spans 13 residues. V was clipped by 3 bases and J by 4 bases, with 9 bases between them. The CDR3 loop is CAISEDTSYGYTF. The CDR3 DNA reads as TGTGCCATCAGTGAAGACACAAGCTATGGCTACACCTTC.

This clone was counted a few times. The chain links TRBV6-2 or TRBV6-3 to TRBJ1-2; D is unclear. CDR3 length: 12 residues. The germline V gene has CDR1 MNHEY and CDR2 SVGEGT. Trimming took off 4 bases at V and 3 bases at J, with 6 bases between the two ends. The CDR3 region is CASSFHYYGYTF. DNA for the CDR3: TGTGCCAGCAGTTTCCATTACTATGGCTACACCTTC.

The chain links TRBV3-1 (or the pseudogene TRBV3-2) to TRBJ2-2; D unclear. V dropped 10 bases and J dropped 7 bases, with 13 bases sitting between them. This CDR3 is 12 amino acids long. Germline values: CDR1 LGHDT, CDR2 YNNKEL (reference sequence). CDR3 sequence reads: CATLGSVGELFF. As DNA, the CDR3 is TGTGCCACCCTCGGTTCTGTCGGGGAGCTGTTTTTT.

As concerns this clone: The same CDR3 arises from other DNA sequences in this sample as well. The chain couples TRBV7-2 to TRBJ2-7; D remains unclear. This CDR3 region has 12 residues. Germline CDR1 reads SGHTA; CDR2 reads FQGNSA. The ends were cut back, 6 bases at V and 4 bases at J, with 10 bases in the middle. CDR3 coding DNA: TGTGCCAGCAGTCCTAGATCGTACGAGCAGTACTTC. Its translation is CASSPRSYEQYF.